What follows are 17 T cell receptor beta chains derived from one specimen sequenced in a study of blood T cell repertoires in COVID-19. Sequencing was performed with immunoSEQ multiplex PCR; in TCRdb, only in-frame clones are kept and a portion is missing. The table includes roughly 200,000 clones, 75% to 85% detected once. Sequencing was performed on peripheral blood. The source of these receptors is a human donor in a cohort sampled during active COVID-19.

The V and J genes are TRBV3-1 (or the pseudogene TRBV3-2) and TRBJ2-4; D gene unclear. CDR1 LGHDT and CDR2 YNNKEL come from the germline V gene (reference sequence). This CDR3 comprises 13 residues. Between the trimmed V and J ends, which lost 2 bases and 6 bases, there was a span of 8 bases. The CDR3 loop reads CASSQNSINIQYF. The CDR3 coding sequence is TGTGCCAGCAGCCAAAACAGTATAAACATTCAGTACTTC.

This chain joins TRBV27 and TRBJ1-1; D possibly corresponds to TRBD1 (5 bases). Trimming took off 6 bases at V and 1 base at J, with 9 bases between the two ends. There are 13 residues in the CDR3. In germline, CDR1 is MNHEY, CDR2 SMNVEV (reference sequence). CDR3 amino acids: CASSGGGNTEAFF. DNA for the CDR3: TGTGCCAGCAGCGGGGGGGGGAACACTGAAGCTTTCTTT.

This chain joins TRBV11-2 and TRBJ2-2; D possibly corresponds to TRBD1 (6 bases). Germline CDR1 is SGHAT and CDR2 is FQNNGV. V shed 2 bases and J shed 1 base, with 17 bases lying between them. The CDR3 has 18 residues. CDR3: CASSLPAADRRNTGELFF. The CDR3 bases are TGTGCCAGCAGCTTACCCGCCGCAGACAGGAGGAACACCGGGGAGCTGTTTTTT.

Regarding this clone: This same CDR3 is encoded by further DNA sequences in the sample. The chain is built from TRBV18 and TRBJ1-1; D gene uncertain. The CDR3 covers 13 residues. V lost 3 bases, J lost 1 base, and 6 bases lay in between. Looked up from germline, CDR1 is KGHSH and CDR2 is LQKENI. CDR3 loop: CASSPGRNTEAFF. For the CDR3, the DNA is TGTGCCAGCTCACCGGGGAGGAACACTGAAGCTTTCTTT.

The chain has TRBV28 and TRBJ2-7, with D possibly being TRBD2 (6 bases). Looked up from germline, CDR1 is MDHEN and CDR2 is SYDVKM. The length of the CDR3 is 12 residues. The ends were cut back, 1 base at V and 7 bases at J, with 8 bases in the middle. The CDR3 region has the DNA TGTGCCAGCAGTTTATTAGGGAGGGAGCAGTACTTC. Residues: CASSLLGREQYF.

V is TRBV1 and J is TRBJ2-5; the table names TRBD1, a call not compared with the DNA. TRBV1 is an annotated pseudogene. This CDR3 has 16 amino acids. CDR3 residues: CTSSQEGTGVQETQYF. In nucleotides, the CDR3 is TGCACCAGCAGCCAAGAGGGGACAGGCGTCCAAGAGACCCAGTACTTC.

V usage is TRBV21-1 and J usage is TRBJ2-7; whether TRBD1, the table's D call, matches the DNA was not checked. TRBV21-1 is a pseudogene. The CDR3 runs 16 residues. CDR3 in amino acids: CASSKALTGGVDEQYF. The CDR3 nucleotides are TGTGCCAGCAGCAAAGCTTTGACAGGGGGTGTGGACGAGCAGTACTTC.

This chain joins TRBV5-1 and TRBJ1-2, with 8 bases lining up with TRBD1. Looked up from germline, CDR1 is SGHRS and CDR2 is YFSETQ. This CDR3 comprises 15 residues. V shed 4 bases, J shed 8 bases, and the junction held 13 bases outside the gene matches. The CDR3 DNA reads TGCGCCAGCAGCCCAGGCCAGCAGGGGGCTCTCGGCTACACCTTC. Amino acid sequence: CASSPGQQGALGYTF.

This sequence joins TRBV9 and TRBJ2-3; D is uncertain. The germline V and J ends were trimmed by 3 bases and 2 bases, with 10 bases remaining between them. Germline CDR1 SGDLS, CDR2 YYNGEE. CDR3 size: 14 residues. The CDR3 nucleotides are TGTGCCAGCAGCGAAACCCAGAACACAGATACGCAGTATTTT. Its translation is CASSETQNTDTQYF.

The chain uses TRBV2 and TRBJ1-5; D possibly corresponds to TRBD1 (5 bases). The germline CDR1 and CDR2 sequences are SNHLY and FYNNEI. The CDR3 is 14 amino acids. V gave up 9 bases and J gave up 6 bases, with 18 bases separating them. CDR3 coding DNA: TGTGCCAGTCAGGGCGTGGAAGGAATTCAGCCCCAGCATTTT. Residues: CASQGVEGIQPQHF.

The chain employs TRBV18 and TRBJ1-1; TRBD1 might be the D (5 bases). CDR3 length equals 14 residues. V gave up 1 base and J gave up 6 bases, with 12 bases separating them. In germline, CDR1 is KGHSH, CDR2 LQKENI. The CDR3 bases are TGTGCCAGCTCACCACTCCGGGGGTGGGCTGAAGCTTTCTTT. It codes for CASSPLRGWAEAFF.

The chain has TRBV27 and TRBJ1-4; 9 positions agree with TRBD1. J lost 0 bases, V lost 6 bases, and 17 bases had no gene match. Germline V gives CDR1 MNHEY, CDR2 SMNVEV (reference sequence). The CDR3 sequence is 20 residues long. The CDR3 nucleotides read TGTGCCAGCAGGCAAACGACCGGGACAGGGAATATAGCAACTAATGAAAAACTGTTTTTT. It yields the protein CASRQTTGTGNIATNEKLFF.

The gene calls are TRBV2 and TRBJ2-1; possibly TRBD1 for D (6 bases). Germline CDR1 reads SNHLY; CDR2 reads FYNNEI. The V end lost 6 bases, the J end lost 2 bases, and 11 bases lay between the germline ends. This CDR3 spans 14 amino acids. DNA for the CDR3: TGTGCCAGCAGCGCGGACAGCGCCTACAATGAGCAGTTCTTC. Translated: CASSADSAYNEQFF.

The rearrangement joins TRBV28 to TRBJ2-7; a possible D gene is TRBD1 (6 bases). V gave up 6 bases and J gave up 3 bases, with 15 bases separating them. The CDR3 runs to 14 residues. Germline V gene lookup returns CDR1 MDHEN and CDR2 SYDVKM. DNA for the CDR3: TGTGCCAGCAGCAAACAGGGCGTCCGCTACGAGCAGTACTTC. It yields the protein CASSKQGVRYEQYF.

CDR3 protein: CASSLTKLVEGAEGFF. DNA of the CDR3: TGCGCCAGCAGCTTGACCAAACTAGTTGAGGGCGCCGAGGGGTTCTTC. The chain joins TRBV5-1 to TRBJ2-1, with TRBD2 as a possible D gene (5 bases). The ends were cut back, 1 base at V and 15 bases at J, with 26 bases in the middle. The CDR3 has 16 residues. The V gene's germline CDR1 is SGHRS and CDR2 YFSETQ. The full variable domain, rest sourced from reference TRBV5-1 and TRBJ2-1, is KAGVTQTPRYLIKTRGQQVTLSCSPISGHRSVSWYQQTPGQGLQFLFEYFSETQRNKGNFPGRFSGRQFSNSRSEMNVSTLELGDSALYLCASSLTKLVEGAEGFFGPGTRLTVL.

The V and J genes are TRBV10-3 and TRBJ1-1; TRBD1 matches 7 bases. The CDR3 spans 14 residues. The V and J ends lost 9 bases and 0 bases, in that order; junction bases with no gene match: 7. Germline V lookup: CDR1 ENHRY, CDR2 SYGVKD. The CDR3 coding sequence is TGTGCCATTAGGGACAGCCTCATGAACACTGAAGCTTTCTTT. Amino acid sequence: CAIRDSLMNTEAFF.

V gene TRBV7-2 combines with J gene TRBJ2-3, with 14 bases lining up with TRBD2. Trimming removed 2 bases from V and 0 bases from J; junction bases left unmatched: 7. The germline gives CDR1 SGHTA, CDR2 FQGNSA. CDR3 length: 19 amino acids. CDR3 loop: CASSLNPGLAGESTDTQYF. DNA of the CDR3: TGTGCCAGCAGCTTAAATCCGGGACTAGCGGGAGAGAGCACAGATACGCAGTATTTT.